What follows are 25 T cell receptor beta chains derived from one specimen sequenced in a study of cytomegalovirus exposure and HLA in healthy donors. This PCR relied on a set of 60 Vbeta primers and 13 Jbeta primers. The table came from immunoSEQ multiplex PCR; TCRdb's copy has only in-frame clones and leaves some out. The sample records about 130,000 clones, over 75% being singletons. What was sequenced was PBMCs. Receptors originate from a man between 25 and 39 years old in good health and CMV-seronegative.

The chain recombines TRBV4-1 with TRBJ2-1; TRBD2 matches 8 bases. Germline V gene sequence: CDR1 MGHRA, CDR2 YSYEKL. Trimming removed 3 bases from V and 4 bases from J; junction bases left unmatched: 5. The CDR3 has 15 residues. This chain's CDR3 is CASSHTSGDYNEQFF. For the CDR3, the DNA is TGCGCCAGCAGCCACACTAGCGGAGATTACAATGAGCAGTTCTTC.

The rearrangement joins TRBV4-3 to TRBJ2-7, with a possible D match to TRBD1 (6 bases). V was pared by 3 bases and J by 3 bases, with 15 bases between. The germline CDR1 and CDR2 sequences are LGHNA and YSLEER. The CDR3 length is 15 residues. The CDR3: CASSHATTGHYEQYF. CDR3 sequence (DNA): TGCGCCAGCAGCCATGCAACGACAGGACACTACGAGCAGTACTTC.

The CDR3 DNA is TGTGCCAGCAGGAATACCGGGACAGGGGAAAATGAGCAGTTCTTC. Encoded protein: CASRNTGTGENEQFF. This rearrangement joins TRBV4-2 to TRBJ2-1; 10 bases map to TRBD1. V shed 6 bases, J shed 7 bases, and the junction held 9 bases outside the gene matches. The CDR3 has 15 residues. Germline CDR1 is LGHNA and CDR2 is YNFKEQ.

The chain links TRBV5-1 to TRBJ1-2, with a weak D call TRBD1 (6 bases). The CDR3 totals 14 residues. V was shortened by 2 bases and J by 4 bases, with 12 bases between the two germline ends. Germline V gene lookup returns CDR1 SGHRS and CDR2 YFSETQ. Here the CDR3 DNA reads TGCGCCAGCAGCTTTCCGGACAGACCCTATGGCTACACCTTC. Translated: CASSFPDRPYGYTF.

The chain recombines TRBV10-2 with TRBJ1-1; TRBD1 matches at 8 bases. Trimming took 3 bases from V and 7 from J; bases not matched to a gene: 7. CDR3 length equals 14 residues. Germline V gene lookup returns CDR1 WSHSY and CDR2 SAAADI. CDR3 protein: CASSEPRGQGEAFF. The CDR3 nucleotides are TGCGCCAGCAGTGAACCCAGGGGGCAGGGTGAAGCTTTCTTT.

This chain joins TRBV5-4 and TRBJ1-2, with a tentative D call TRBD1 (5 bases). Germline lookup yields CDR1 SGHNT and CDR2 YYREEE (reference sequence). The CDR3 covers 15 residues. V dropped 3 bases and J dropped 7 bases, with 19 bases sitting between them. DNA of the CDR3: TGTGCCAGCAGCTCTTCCAGGGAGGGTCGTTTTGGCTACACCTTC. Encoded protein: CASSSSREGRFGYTF.

The chain links TRBV4-1 to TRBJ2-5; 8 nucleotides match TRBD2. With 3 bases clipped from V and 6 bases from J, the junction kept 15 bases outside the gene matches. The CDR3 extends over 17 amino acids. Germline V CDR1 and CDR2: MGHRA, YSYEKL. The CDR3, as DNA: TGCGCCAGCAGCCACCCGGGGGGGGGACTAGGGTCGAAGACCCAGTACTTC. Translated, it gives CASSHPGGGLGSKTQYF.

The genes are TRBV29-1 and TRBJ1-1; D gene unclear. Deletions cut 5 bases from V and 1 base from J, with 5 bases between. The length of the CDR3 is 11 residues. Germline V gene lookup returns CDR1 SQVTM and CDR2 ANQGSEA. The chain's CDR3 is CSVQSNTEAFF. The CDR3 DNA sequence: TGCAGCGTTCAATCGAACACTGAAGCTTTCTTT.

The sample holds one count of this clone. This sequence joins TRBV6-5 and TRBJ1-2; perhaps TRBD1 as D (6 bases). This CDR3 comprises 15 residues. The V and J ends lost 3 bases and 5 bases respectively, with 16 bases between them. Germline V CDR1 and CDR2: MNHEY, SVGAGI. The CDR3 reads CASSYKDRGGYGYTF. In DNA form, the CDR3 reads TGTGCCAGCAGTTATAAGGACAGAGGCGGGTATGGCTACACCTTC.

V is TRBV28 and J is TRBJ1-2; the match to TRBD1 covers 9 bases. The CDR3 consists of 17 residues. Germline V gives CDR1 MDHEN, CDR2 SYDVKM. V was clipped by 4 bases and J by 4 bases; unmatched bases: 13. CDR3 coding DNA: TGTGCCAGCAGTTCGCCCGGGACAGGGAGGGTAGGCTATGGCTACACCTTC. Residues: CASSSPGTGRVGYGYTF.

The chain combines TRBV19 with TRBJ1-5, with D unclear. This CDR3 contains 16 residues. With 5 bases removed from V and 1 base from J, the gap between germline ends came to 15 bases. The germline V gene has CDR1 LNHDA and CDR2 SQIVND (reference sequence). The CDR3 is CASSPYSGESNQPQHF. The CDR3 DNA sequence: TGTGCCAGTAGTCCATACAGTGGGGAGAGCAATCAGCCCCAGCATTTT.

The CDR3 reads CASSVGSDSYNEQFF. In DNA, the CDR3 is TGTGCCAGCAGCGTAGGTAGTGACTCCTACAATGAGCAGTTCTTC. This chain links TRBV9 with TRBJ2-1, with unresolved D. The CDR3 is made up of 15 amino acids. The V end lost 0 bases, the J end lost 0 bases, and 7 bases lay between the germline ends. The germline V gene has CDR1 SGDLS and CDR2 YYNGEE.

The chain combines TRBV19 with TRBJ1-4; D gene unclear. CDR1 and CDR2 from the germline V gene are LNHDA and SQIVND (reference sequence). The germline V and J ends were trimmed by 3 bases and 8 bases, with 7 bases remaining between them. The CDR3 covers 12 residues. CDR3 in amino acids: CASSMGQEKLFF. The CDR3 coding sequence is TGTGCCAGTAGTATGGGCCAGGAAAAACTGTTTTTT.

This clone was seen a single time. The chain links TRBV7-8 to TRBJ2-3, with 9 nucleotides matching TRBD2. This CDR3 region has 18 residues. Germline lookup yields CDR1 SGHVS and CDR2 FQNEAQ. V shed 5 bases and J 1 base; nucleotides not matched to a gene: 13. For the CDR3, the DNA is TGTGCCAGCAGCCCTGGGGTAGCGGGGGCCATGCGCACAGATACGCAGTATTTT. Translating it yields CASSPGVAGAMRTDTQYF.

This clone was seen a single time. CDR3 protein: CASSMWDSGYNEQFF. In nucleotides, the CDR3 is TGTGCCAGTAGTATGTGGGACAGTGGATACAATGAGCAGTTCTTC. The gene calls are TRBV19 and TRBJ2-1; TRBD1 agrees at 7 bases. The V segment lost 3 bases and the J segment 4 bases; nucleotides outside the gene matches: 6. Germline V gives CDR1 LNHDA, CDR2 SQIVND (reference sequence). The CDR3 runs 15 residues.

The chain employs TRBV2 and TRBJ2-7, with 9 nucleotides matching TRBD2. This CDR3 contains 13 residues. V lost 9 bases, J lost 5 bases, and 8 bases stayed unmatched. Germline CDR1 is SNHLY and CDR2 is FYNNEI. The CDR3 DNA reads as TGTGCCAGGGGGAGCGGGAGGAATGACGAGCAGTACTTC. Protein product: CARGSGRNDEQYF.

The chain has TRBV19 and TRBJ1-2; D is unresolved. CDR1 LNHDA and CDR2 SQIVND come from the germline V gene (reference sequence). Trimming shortened V by 4 bases and J by 4 bases, and 10 bases separated the two germline ends. The CDR3 sequence is 13 residues long. CDR3 in amino acids: CASSSQSFYGYTF. The CDR3 nucleotides are TGTGCCAGTAGTAGTCAGTCCTTCTATGGCTACACCTTC.

The chain employs TRBV4-1 and TRBJ1-5; a possible D gene is TRBD1 (5 bases). CDR1 is MGHRA and CDR2 is YSYEKL in the germline V gene. V lost 3 bases and J lost 3, with 12 bases in between. CDR3 length: 15 residues. CDR3 sequence reads: CASSHEGLNNQPQHF. The CDR3 region has the DNA TGCGCCAGCAGCCACGAGGGACTTAACAATCAGCCCCAGCATTTT.

J is TRBJ2-3 and V is TRBV10-3, with 7 bases lining up with TRBD1. V shed 11 bases, J shed 0 bases, and the junction held 5 bases outside the gene matches. The CDR3 is made up of 13 amino acids. Germline CDR1 ENHRY, CDR2 SYGVKD. CDR3 loop: CAVGTASTDTQYF. In DNA form, the CDR3 reads TGTGCCGTAGGGACAGCTAGCACAGATACGCAGTATTTT.

This chain links TRBV19 with TRBJ2-7, with 10 nucleotides matching TRBD2. Trimming at V came to 6 bases and at J to 7 bases, leaving 15 bases not matched to a gene. Looked up from germline, CDR1 is LNHDA and CDR2 is SQIVND (reference sequence). The length of the CDR3 is 16 residues. CDR3 nucleotides: TGTGCCAGTAGCAGATCTACAGCGGGAGGGCCTTGGGAGCAGTACTTC. Translated, it gives CASSRSTAGGPWEQYF.

The V gene is TRBV6-1, the J gene TRBJ2-2, with 8 positions matching TRBD1. This CDR3 contains 15 residues. J lost 5 bases, V lost 1 base, and 3 bases had no gene match. Germline CDR1 is MNHNS and CDR2 is SASEGT. The DNA of the CDR3 is TGTGCCAGCAGTGAAGTAACAGGGGGTACCGGGGAGCTGTTTTTT. It encodes CASSEVTGGTGELFF.

This chain connects TRBV18 to TRBJ1-6; 7 positions match TRBD1. This CDR3 has 17 amino acids. J was trimmed by 2 bases and V by 2 bases; bases with no gene match: 6. Germline V gene sequence: CDR1 KGHSH, CDR2 LQKENI. CDR3 bases: TGTGCCAGCTCACCAGAAGGGACAGCAACCTATAATTCACCCCTCCACTTT. Translating gives CASSPEGTATYNSPLHF.

The chain carries TRBV6-1 and TRBJ2-2, with D maybe TRBD1 (5 bases). The V end lost 10 bases, the J end lost 1 base, and 13 bases lay between the germline ends. This CDR3 comprises 14 residues. CDR1 and CDR2 (germline): MNHNS, SASEGT. Here the CDR3 reads CATHRSRNTGELFF. CDR3 in DNA: TGTGCCACTCACAGGTCGAGGAACACCGGGGAGCTGTTTTTT.

This clone came up a few times. The chain recombines TRBV28 with TRBJ2-5; tentative D call: TRBD1 (5 bases). Germline lookup yields CDR1 MDHEN and CDR2 SYDVKM. V lost 7 bases and J 5 bases, leaving 20 bases between the germline ends. The CDR3 runs to 15 residues. This chain's CDR3 is CASKGGRVFRETQYF. DNA for the CDR3: TGTGCCAGCAAGGGCGGCAGGGTGTTTCGGGAGACCCAGTACTTC.

CDR3 coding DNA: TGTGCCAGCAGTGAATCGGGACTGACAAGGAACACCGGGGAGCTGTTTTTT. Translation gives CASSESGLTRNTGELFF. The chain has TRBV6-1 and TRBJ2-2, with D maybe TRBD2 (6 bases). With 2 bases removed from V and 1 base from J, the gap between germline ends came to 14 bases. CDR3 length: 17 amino acids. Germline CDR1 MNHNS, CDR2 SASEGT.